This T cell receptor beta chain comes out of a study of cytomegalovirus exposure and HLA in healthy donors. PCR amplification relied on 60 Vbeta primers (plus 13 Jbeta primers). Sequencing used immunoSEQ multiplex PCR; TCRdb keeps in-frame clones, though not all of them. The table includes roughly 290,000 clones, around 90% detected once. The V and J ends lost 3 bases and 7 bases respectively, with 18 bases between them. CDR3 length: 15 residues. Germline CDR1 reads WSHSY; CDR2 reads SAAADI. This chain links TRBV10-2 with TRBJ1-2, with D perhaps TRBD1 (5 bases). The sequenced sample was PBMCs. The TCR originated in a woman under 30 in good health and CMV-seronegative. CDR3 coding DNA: TGCGCCAGCAGTGACTGGGAGGACACACAGACTGGCTACACCTTC. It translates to CASSDWEDTQTGYTF.